Detailed here is one T cell receptor beta chain. The data are from a study of blood T cell repertoires in COVID-19. Germline loops: CDR1 SGDLS, CDR2 YYNGEE. There are 13 residues in the CDR3. Trimming shortened V by 3 bases and J by 8 bases, and 14 bases separated the two germline ends. As processed by the authors: Researchers report that nucleated cell counts were estimated from reference gene primer amplification. The assay was immunoSEQ multiplex PCR, and TCRdb's table has in-frame clones only and misses some. The D gene and trimming were derived from the DNA, and the V and J assignments and clone size from that table. The sample shows approximately 170,000 clones, more than 75% of them seen only once.

The clonotype comes from an older man with acute or convalescent COVID-19. Sequencing was done on a sample of peripheral blood. V is TRBV9 and J is TRBJ1-2, with D tentatively TRBD1 (5 bases). The CDR3 sequence: CASSESRVTGYTF. The DNA of the CDR3 is TGTGCCAGCAGCGAATCCAGGGTTACGGGCTACACCTTC.